This T cell receptor (beta chain) was sequenced during a study of cytomegalovirus exposure and HLA in healthy donors. Findings and caveats of the study: V- and J-gene trimming in TCR beta was tied to a missense DCLRE1C variant by an analysis performed later. CMV serostatus was the only recorded immune exposure for donors. The listing of roughly 160 TCR beta chains classed them as cytomegalovirus-associated.

Turning to this clone: Its antigen is currently unknown.

The CDR3 spans 15 residues. The germline V gene has CDR1 LNHDA and CDR2 SQIVND (reference sequence). V trimming: 4 bases; J trimming: 6 bases; junction bases outside the gene matches: 4. Researchers ran the PCR with 60 Vbeta and 13 Jbeta primers. The assay was immunoSEQ multiplex PCR, and TCRdb's table has in-frame clones only and misses some. Here the sample table reports fewer than 150,000 clones. The source material was PBMCs. V gene TRBV19 combines with J gene TRBJ1-5, with TRBD1 matching 12 bases. The TCR originated in a man aged 18 to 29 in good health and CMV-seronegative. DNA for the CDR3: TGTGCCAGTAGTACGCCGGGACAGGGGGCTCAGCCCCAGCATTTT. It codes for CASSTPGQGAQPQHF.